These 14 T cell receptor beta chains originate from one sample sequenced in a study of blood T cell repertoires in COVID-19 (dated by TCRdb to the early 2020s). The method was the immunoSEQ multiplex PCR assay. Drawn from immuneACCESS, this table holds only the in-frame rearrangements with V and J called that TCRdb kept. Clones are partly lost; checked studies trace under half to an unresolved V gene and leave the rest unexplained. This sample has 250,000 to 400,000 clones in its table, and about nine tenths of those were observed once. About 5.2% of the sample rests with the top ten. The specimen was PBMCs or T cells enriched from blood (not recorded which). The receptors were gathered from a man in his 60s who had recovered from COVID-19.

V usage is TRBV7-2 and J usage is TRBJ1-6, with 7 bases identical to TRBD1. The CDR3 extends over 14 amino acids. J was trimmed by 11 bases and V by 5 bases; bases with no gene match: 9. Germline loops: CDR1 SGHTA, CDR2 FQGNSA. The CDR3 nucleotides read TGTGCCAGCAGCCAGGGACAGAGTTTGACACCCCTCCACTTT. Amino acid sequence: CASSQGQSLTPLHF.

In this sample, this clone turned up once. The V and J genes are TRBV7-8 and TRBJ2-2; TRBD2 matches at 10 bases. The CDR3 sequence is 14 residues long. The trim removed 3 bases at V and 7 bases at J, leaving 2 bases unmatched. Germline values: CDR1 SGHVS, CDR2 FQNEAQ. The CDR3 region is CASSFLAGGGELFF. The CDR3 nucleotides read TGTGCCAGCAGCTTTTTAGCGGGGGGCGGGGAGCTGTTTTTT. Full variable domain (rest looked up from reference TRBV7-8 and TRBJ2-2): GAGVSQSPRYKVAKRGQDVALRCDPISGHVSLFWYQQALGQGPEFLTYFQNEAQLDKSGLPSDRFFAERPEGSVSTLKIQRTQQEDSAVYLCASSFLAGGGELFFGEGSRLTVL.

V usage is TRBV5-1 and J usage is TRBJ2-7, with TRBD1 matching over 9 bases. This CDR3 spans 14 amino acids. The germline gives CDR1 SGHRS, CDR2 YFSETQ. With V trimmed by 3 bases and J by 6 bases, 7 bases remained unmatched. CDR3 DNA: TGCGCCAGCAGCTGGATGGGACAGGGTTCCGAGCAGTACTTC. This codes for CASSWMGQGSEQYF.

This clone has a single count. The chain employs TRBV20-1 and TRBJ2-7; possible D gene TRBD1, 5 bases. The germline V gene encodes CDR1 DFQATT and CDR2 SNEGSKA (reference sequence). The CDR3 length is 10 residues. V lost 6 bases and J 7 bases, leaving 10 bases between the germline ends. This chain's CDR3 is CSAPQEEQYF. The CDR3 DNA reads as TGCAGTGCGCCACAGGAAGAGCAGTACTTC.

The V call is TRBV18, the J call TRBJ2-7, with 8 bases identical to TRBD2. CDR1 is KGHSH and CDR2 is LQKENI in the germline V gene. This CDR3 contains 15 residues. J gave up 4 bases and V 3 bases, and 8 bases lay outside the gene matches. CDR3 nucleotide sequence: TGTGCCAGCTCACCGCGGGAGGCACCATGGTACGAGCAGTACTTC. As protein: CASSPREAPWYEQYF.

The chain's CDR3 is CASSVEGLARGEQFF. The CDR3 DNA is TGTGCCAGCAGCGTAGAAGGACTAGCGCGGGGTGAGCAGTTCTTC. The genes are TRBV9 and TRBJ2-1, with TRBD2 identical over 9 bases. V was pared by 0 bases and J by 9 bases, with 7 bases of the junction left unmatched. Germline CDR1 is SGDLS and CDR2 is YYNGEE. The CDR3 is 15 residues long.

This sequence joins TRBV25-1 and TRBJ1-5; a possible D gene is TRBD1 (6 bases). V was pared by 4 bases and J by 3 bases, with 10 bases between. CDR1 and CDR2 (germline): MGHDK, SYGVNS. There are 14 residues in the CDR3. This chain's CDR3 is CASSVQGNNQPQHF. DNA of the CDR3: TGTGCCAGCAGTGTCCAGGGGAACAATCAGCCCCAGCATTTT. The complete variable domain, with remaining parts taken from reference TRBV25-1 and TRBJ1-5, reads EADIYQTPRYLVIGTGKKITLECSQTMGHDKMYWYQQDPGMELHLIHYSYGVNSTEKGDLSSESTVSRIRTEHFPLTLESARPSHTSQYLCASSVQGNNQPQHFGDGTRLSIL.

This chain connects TRBV5-1 to TRBJ1-6, with D perhaps matching TRBD1 (5 bases). Germline loops: CDR1 SGHRS, CDR2 YFSETQ. V was clipped by 1 base and J by 0 bases, with 17 bases between them. CDR3 length equals 19 residues. CDR3 sequence (DNA): TGCGCCAGCAGCTTGAGGGGTCAGCTGTTAAGCTCCTATAATTCACCCCTCCACTTT. Translated, it gives CASSLRGQLLSSYNSPLHF.

This rearrangement joins TRBV7-8 to TRBJ1-2, with D unresolved. The CDR3 runs 14 residues. CDR1 is SGHVS, CDR2 FQNEAQ, per germline. The V and J ends lost 2 bases and 4 bases respectively, with 11 bases between them. The CDR3 loop reads CASSLSGEGYGYTF. The CDR3 region has the DNA TGTGCCAGCAGCTTATCCGGGGAAGGCTATGGCTACACCTTC.

The chain carries TRBV9 and TRBJ2-7, with a possible D match to TRBD2 (5 bases). Germline CDR1 and CDR2: SGDLS and YYNGEE. CDR3 length: 14 amino acids. V was clipped by 2 bases and J by 0 bases, with 9 bases between them. In DNA, the CDR3 is TGTGCCAGCAGCGTTAGCGCAAGCTCCTACGAGCAGTACTTC. Its translation: CASSVSASSYEQYF. Together with reference TRBV9 and TRBJ2-7, the CDR3 gives the full variable domain: DSGVTQTPKHLITATGQRVTLRCSPRSGDLSVYWYQQSLDQGLQFLIQYYNGEERAKGNILERFSAQQFPDLHSELNLSSLELGDSALYFCASSVSASSYEQYFGPGTRLTVT.

This clone appeared a few times. The chain links TRBV5-1 to TRBJ2-7; 8 bases map to TRBD2. V lost 2 bases, J lost 7 bases, and 8 bases stayed unmatched. This CDR3 region has 14 residues. CDR1 SGHRS and CDR2 YFSETQ come from the germline V gene. CDR3 loop: CASSFTGGPEEQYF. CDR3 nucleotide sequence: TGCGCCAGCAGCTTTACGGGAGGGCCGGAAGAGCAGTACTTC.

CDR3 amino acids: CASSPGTGVAYEQYF. The CDR3 DNA follows: TGCGCCAGCAGCCCCGGGACAGGGGTTGCCTACGAGCAGTACTTC. The chain has TRBV5-1 and TRBJ2-7, with TRBD1 identical over 10 bases. Germline CDR1 and CDR2: SGHRS and YFSETQ. Trimming removed 4 bases from V and 2 bases from J; junction bases left unmatched: 6. The CDR3 sequence is 15 residues long.

This clone was counted a single time. The chain is built from TRBV2 and TRBJ1-4, with D unclear. The CDR3 spans 12 residues. Germline-derived CDR1 and CDR2 are SNHLY and FYNNEI. V lost 3 bases to trimming and J lost 10 bases, with 9 bases between them. Here the CDR3 reads CASSESGGKLFF. The CDR3 DNA reads TGTGCCAGCAGTGAGTCCGGAGGAAAACTGTTTTTT.

The chain recombines TRBV18 with TRBJ1-2; a possible D gene is TRBD1 (6 bases). The germline V gene has CDR1 KGHSH and CDR2 LQKENI. CDR3 length: 14 amino acids. With 0 bases removed from V and 6 bases from J, the gap between germline ends came to 11 bases. The CDR3 nucleotides are TGTGCCAGCTCACCACCGGGAGACAGGCATGGCTACACCTTC. Encoded protein: CASSPPGDRHGYTF.